This T cell receptor (beta chain) was documented in a study of post-analysis software for immune sequencing data. Comment on this clonotype: Antigen unknown.

The V and J ends lost 3 bases and 5 bases respectively, with 13 bases between them. This CDR3 is built from 13 residues. The germline gives CDR1 DFQATT, CDR2 SNEGSKA (reference sequence). Unique molecular identifiers had been added to the TCR beta cDNA libraries. Each CDR3 protein gets one entry after TCRdb re-called the PCR reads with MiXCR. The table includes around 770,000 distinct CDR3 sequences, about 45% detected once. Study-wide results and caveats: TRBV segments more frequent in patients than in controls numbered roughly 5 and included TRBV5-6, TRBV5-1 and TRBV20-1.

Sequencing was performed on blood. The receptor was derived from a girl aged 5 to 17 with multiple sclerosis. The chain couples TRBV20-1 to TRBJ2-5; D may correspond to TRBD1 or TRBD2 (5 bases each). CDR3 residues: CSASAGGAETQYF. CDR3 sequence (DNA): TGCAGTGCTAGTGCTGGGGGAGCCGAGACCCAGTACTTC.